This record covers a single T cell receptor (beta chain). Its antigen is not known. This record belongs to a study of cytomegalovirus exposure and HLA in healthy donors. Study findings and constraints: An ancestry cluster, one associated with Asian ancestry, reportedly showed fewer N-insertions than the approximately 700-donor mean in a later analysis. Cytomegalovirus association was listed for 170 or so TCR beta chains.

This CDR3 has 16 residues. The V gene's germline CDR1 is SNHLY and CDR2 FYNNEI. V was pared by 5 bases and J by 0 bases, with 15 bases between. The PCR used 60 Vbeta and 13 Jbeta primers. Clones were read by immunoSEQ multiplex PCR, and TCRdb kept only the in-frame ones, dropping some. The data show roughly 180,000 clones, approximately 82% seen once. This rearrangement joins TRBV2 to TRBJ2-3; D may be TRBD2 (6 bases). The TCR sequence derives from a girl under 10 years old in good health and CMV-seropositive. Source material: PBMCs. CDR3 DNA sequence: TGTGCCAGCAGTCCCACGCGACTAGATAGCACAGATACGCAGTATTTT. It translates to CASSPTRLDSTDTQYF.